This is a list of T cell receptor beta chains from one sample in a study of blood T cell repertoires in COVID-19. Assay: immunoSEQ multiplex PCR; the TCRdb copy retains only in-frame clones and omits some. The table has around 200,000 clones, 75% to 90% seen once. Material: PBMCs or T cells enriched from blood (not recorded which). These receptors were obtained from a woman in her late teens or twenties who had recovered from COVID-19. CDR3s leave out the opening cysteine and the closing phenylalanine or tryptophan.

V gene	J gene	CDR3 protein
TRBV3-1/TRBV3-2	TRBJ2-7	ASSSQRGLAGYEQY
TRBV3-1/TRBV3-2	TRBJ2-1	ASSTRTGAYNEQF
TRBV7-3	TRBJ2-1	ASSPTSGSYNEQF
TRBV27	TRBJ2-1	ASSGSTGLQSEQF
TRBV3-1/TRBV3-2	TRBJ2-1	ASSQVATSGSEQF
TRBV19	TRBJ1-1	ASTPLLMTGNTEAF
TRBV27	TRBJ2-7	ASSLRDRGTSEQY
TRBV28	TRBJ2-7	ASSLSSKLDEQY
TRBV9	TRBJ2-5	ASSGAPRTAIETQY
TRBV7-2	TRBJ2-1	ASSLGRDLTYNEQF
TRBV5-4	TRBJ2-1	ASSREGGPGLGSYNEQF
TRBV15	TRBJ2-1	ATSRPGLAATTKYNEQF
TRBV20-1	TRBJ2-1	SASQTGGFHNEQF
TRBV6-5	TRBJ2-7	ASRRLAGRYEQY
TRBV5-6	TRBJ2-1	ASSFAASGSLRHNEQF
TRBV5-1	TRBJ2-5	ASSLGGSEETQY
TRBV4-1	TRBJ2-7	ASSQDVTQGRSYEQY
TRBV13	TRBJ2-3	ASSSSGEGHSTDTQY
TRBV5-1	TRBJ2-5	ASSTLGQTQY
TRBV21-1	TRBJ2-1	ASSKSSQKRAGGNEQF
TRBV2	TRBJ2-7	ASSRVAGAHEQY
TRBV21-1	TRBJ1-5	ASSLPRDNNQPQH
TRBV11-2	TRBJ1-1	ASSFTLTGLNTEAF
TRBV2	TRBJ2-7	ASTGYSYEQY
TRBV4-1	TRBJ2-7	ASSHATRDRGYEQY
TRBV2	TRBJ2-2	ASSEQGDNTGELF
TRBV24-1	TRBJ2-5	ATSESPGKETQY
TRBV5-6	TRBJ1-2	ASGGQFNYGYT
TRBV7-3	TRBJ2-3	ASSRLAGGADTQY